The subject of this entry is one T cell receptor (beta chain). Its antigen is unidentified. The data stem from a study of T cell responses to AZD1222 COVID-19 vaccine. General study findings and limits: Two doses of AZD1222 preceded a rise in Spike-specific TCR breadth and depth.

V shed 3 bases, J shed 6 bases, and the junction held 11 bases outside the gene matches. CDR1 SGHTA and CDR2 FQGNSA come from the germline V gene. The CDR3 is 17 residues long. Produced via immunoSEQ multiplex PCR; TCRdb's table is partial and in-frame only. The sample has 80,000 to 85,000 clones, around 93% seen once. Pooling was applied to second doses at about 4 or about 12 weeks. This sequence originates from an adult who received the AZD1222 COVID-19 vaccine. The sequenced sample was peripheral blood, obtained 28 days after the second AZD1222 dose. The chain combines TRBV7-2 with TRBJ2-3; 11 bases agree with TRBD2. CDR3 protein: CASSFEPSGRPLDTQYF. CDR3 bases: TGTGCCAGCAGCTTCGAACCTAGCGGGAGGCCTCTCGATACGCAGTATTTT.